This TCR beta chain came from a study of blood T cell repertoires in COVID-19. The wider study: Whether acute or convalescent, the COVID-19 samples came from the United States, Italy and Spain.

There are 19 residues in the CDR3. In the authors' workflow: Amplification of reference gene primers was used by the study to estimate nucleated cell counts. The table came from immunoSEQ multiplex PCR; TCRdb's copy has only in-frame clones and leaves some out. The V and J calls and clone size come from that table; D and trimming were worked out from the DNA. The profile shows roughly 40,000 clones, about 87% of them singletons. This sequence was found in a woman aged 40 to 50 with acute or convalescent COVID-19. The V and J genes are TRBV1 and TRBJ1-5; the table names TRBD1, a call not compared with the DNA. TRBV1 is shown as a pseudogene. The source material was peripheral blood. The CDR3 DNA reads TGCACCAGCAGCCAAGGTCTTGGGGACAGGGGATTAGGCAATCAGCCCCAGCATTTT. Protein sequence: CTSSQGLGDRGLGNQPQHF.